This TCR beta chain was identified during a study of T cells in Graves' hyperthyroidism and ophthalmopathy (dated by TCRdb to 2018 to 2020). Study-wide context: Peripheral blood was sampled at the time of initial diagnosis, prior to any treatment. To identify distinguishing TCR V-J signatures, a discovery cohort of around 100 patients was used, comprising 43 with Graves' ophthalmopathy and about 59 with stable Graves' hyperthyroidism. An independent validation cohort of 18 to 20 hyperthyroidism patients and 17 patients who later progressed to ophthalmopathy tested prospective prediction of ophthalmopathy. For training and testing, the approximately 97 patients in the discovery cohort were randomly divided in a 7:3 ratio. The study also compared thyroid tissue and blood T-cell repertoires from roughly six Graves' hyperthyroidism patients. Once sampling was done, hyperthyroidism patients were given methimazole at a starting dose of 30 mg daily, whereas ophthalmopathy patients were given high-dose intravenous methylprednisolone. According to the paper, TCR Vbeta CDR3 sequencing was carried out on 135 peripheral blood samples, which came from under 50 ophthalmopathy, approximately 78 hyperthyroidism and approximately 17 progressor patients.

The hyperthyroidism patients were between 18 and 65 years old and newly diagnosed, with a disease duration of less than 2 months. Any patient with an uncontrolled infection, another autoimmune disease, pregnancy or lactation was excluded. Diagnoses relied on clinical symptoms, serum thyroxine and TRAb, thyroid ultrasound and orbital computed tomography. For progressor patients, blood was drawn at the first diagnosis of hyperthyroidism, before any ophthalmopathy symptoms had appeared. PBMCs were separated from approximately 10 ml of fresh peripheral blood using Ficoll-Paque density gradient centrifugation. Patients classed as progressors first received a Graves' hyperthyroidism diagnosis and then went on to develop ophthalmopathy during follow-up. Total RNA was extracted using Trizol reagent, and RNA quality was assessed on an Agilent 2100 Bioanalyzer. Amplification of TCR beta CDR3 regions was carried out from RNA transcripts. The TCR CDR3 was subjected to a first round of RT-PCR using the HTBI primer set and the Qiagen OneStep RT-PCR kit. Libraries were constructed in a second round of multiplex PCR, after which size selection and purification were performed. The libraries were sequenced on an Illumina HiSeq2000 using paired-end 100 bp reads. On the authors' methods: SOAPnuke was used to process the raw data, throwing out any read that contained adapters or uncalled bases, had a mean Phred below 15, or lacked an exact constant-primer or identifier match. High-quality paired reads were merged with COPE v1.2.5, and unique nucleotide sequences were defined as clonotypes. Clonotypes were aligned to IMGT TRBV, TRBD and TRBJ reference segments using MiTCR v1.1. Only V-J combinations with frequency above 0.0001, covering 99% to 99.2% of repertoires, were analysed. A TCS score was defined as the ratio of F50 (clonal expansion) to E x V (chaos), with BLOSUM62-based TCRdist applied between CDR3 peptides within each V-J. Welch's t-statistics and random forest reduced fewer than 550 V-J features to about 12, which were used in a naive Bayes classifier (R e1071). TCRdb reran the public reads through fastp at Q25 and MiXCR, keeping productive beta chains. Each record represents a unique CDR3 protein, reported with the most common genes and DNA among its rows. V and J calls and clone size were set by TCRdb, not the authors. A total of 300,000 to 450,000 distinct CDR3 sequences appear in this sample, less than 20% of them only once. In total, the top ten clones hold around a quarter of the sample.

Its CDR3 holds 16 amino acids, cysteine through phenylalanine. The CDR3 DNA has 48 bases and is translated from base 1. The germline V gene (reference sequence) supplies CDR1 DFQATT and CDR2 SNEGSKA. Germline trimming: 4 bases from V, 5 bases from J; junction bases outside gene matches: 11. The paper's findings and limits, for the study overall: In cross-validation, a model built on a 13 V-J signature told ophthalmopathy apart from stable hyperthyroidism with under 90% sensitivity and around 81% specificity, and in testing the same model reached 80%/75%. In validation, the model predicted progression to ophthalmopathy with over 60% sensitivity and 72% to 85% specificity, a median of 6.5 months before onset. Sample size was not statistically predetermined, and investigators were not blinded to group allocation. Most expanded thyroid clonotypes (frequency above 0.001) were also found in blood, which suggests that blood repertoires may mirror thyroid immune responses.

This clonotype was seen a few times. The antigen this receptor binds is unknown. No base quality values were provided; no much bigger clone lies one nucleotide off. Recombination linked TRBV20-1 to TRBJ2-1, and 10 junction bases match TRBD2. The sequenced sample consisted of blood. This TCR derives from a woman under 30 with Graves' hyperthyroidism that later progressed to Graves' ophthalmopathy. The base sequence is TGCAGTGCTACTAACCCCACTAGCGGGACTAACAATGAGCAGTTCTTC. It codes for CSATNPTSGTNNEQFF.